The 19 T cell receptor beta chains listed next were all sequenced from one sample in a study of cytomegalovirus exposure and HLA in healthy donors. PCR amplification relied on 60 Vbeta primers (plus 13 Jbeta primers). Sequencing used immunoSEQ multiplex PCR; TCRdb keeps in-frame clones, though not all of them. Here the sample spans under 150,000 clones, approximately 80% being singletons. Sequenced sample: PBMCs. All receptors come from a woman in her forties or fifties in good health and CMV-seropositive.

The chain has TRBV5-1 and TRBJ2-3, with 9 bases matching TRBD2. CDR3 length: 16 amino acids. The V and J ends lost 0 bases and 3 bases, in that order; junction bases with no gene match: 5. In germline, CDR1 is SGHRS, CDR2 YFSETQ. The CDR3 bases are TGCGCCAGCAGCTTGGCGCCAGCGGGGGGAACAGATACGCAGTATTTT. It is translated as CASSLAPAGGTDTQYF. The complete variable domain, with remaining parts taken from reference TRBV5-1 and TRBJ2-3, reads KAGVTQTPRYLIKTRGQQVTLSCSPISGHRSVSWYQQTPGQGLQFLFEYFSETQRNKGNFPGRFSGRQFSNSRSEMNVSTLELGDSALYLCASSLAPAGGTDTQYFGPGTRLTVL.

The genes are TRBV10-3 and TRBJ1-5; D may be TRBD1 (6 bases). CDR1 is ENHRY, CDR2 SYGVKD, per germline. The V and J ends lost 0 bases and 6 bases respectively, with 12 bases between them. This CDR3 has 15 amino acids. The CDR3 nucleotides read TGTGCCATCAGTGAGTCGTCAACAGGGATTCAGCCCCAGCATTTT. This gives the protein CAISESSTGIQPQHF.

The table lists this clone with a few counts. V and J are TRBV30 and TRBJ1-3; D possibly corresponds to TRBD1 (6 bases). The CDR3 loop spans 16 amino acids. Germline values: CDR1 GTSNPN, CDR2 SVGIG (reference sequence). Between the trimmed V and J ends, which lost 0 bases and 0 bases, there was a span of 12 bases. The CDR3 DNA sequence: TGTGCCTGGAGTGTCGGGGGGCTTGGCTCTGGAAACACCATATATTTT. Amino acid sequence: CAWSVGGLGSGNTIYF.

J is TRBJ2-5 and V is TRBV27; D is perhaps TRBD2 (7 bases). The CDR3 consists of 14 residues. The germline V gene encodes CDR1 MNHEY and CDR2 SMNVEV (reference sequence). V lost 7 bases to trimming and J lost 2 bases, with 14 bases between them. CDR3: CASTEGGLQETQYF. CDR3 DNA sequence: TGTGCCAGCACGGAGGGGGGGCTTCAAGAGACCCAGTACTTC.

The chain uses TRBV9 and TRBJ2-3; 12 bases line up with TRBD2. V lost 3 bases to trimming and J lost 6 bases; unmatched junction nucleotides: 8. The germline gives CDR1 SGDLS, CDR2 YYNGEE. This CDR3 region has 16 residues. The CDR3 loop reads CASSDSSGGVADTQYF. The CDR3 DNA is TGTGCCAGCAGCGACTCTAGCGGGGGGGTTGCCGATACGCAGTATTTT.

V gene TRBV28 combines with J gene TRBJ1-2, with TRBD1 as a possible D gene (5 bases). V was clipped by 7 bases and J by 7 bases, with 13 bases between them. CDR3 length equals 12 residues. Per germline, CDR1 MDHEN and CDR2 SYDVKM. The CDR3 spells CASMTGDSGYTF. Here the CDR3 DNA reads TGTGCCAGCATGACGGGGGACTCTGGCTACACCTTC.

The V gene is TRBV7-9, the J gene TRBJ1-5, with a tentative D call TRBD1 (5 bases). The CDR3 is 17 residues long. Trimming pared 4 bases from V and 0 bases from J, leaving 16 bases between. In germline, CDR1 is SEHNR, CDR2 FQNEAQ (reference sequence). The CDR3 spells CASSSFVGRGSNQPQHF. The CDR3 bases are TGTGCCAGCAGCTCGTTCGTTGGGAGGGGTAGCAATCAGCCCCAGCATTTT.

This clone was observed a single time. The rearrangement uses TRBV30 and TRBJ2-5, with D possibly matching TRBD2 (5 bases). V was clipped by 0 bases and J by 5 bases, with 10 bases between them. Germline CDR1 GTSNPN, CDR2 SVGIG (reference sequence). This CDR3 has 13 amino acids. CDR3 in amino acids: CAWSVEGVETQYF. Here the CDR3 DNA reads TGTGCCTGGAGTGTAGAGGGAGTGGAGACCCAGTACTTC.

CDR3 sequence reads: CASSIAGTIAQYF. As DNA, the CDR3 is TGTGCCAGTAGTATAGCGGGGACTATTGCGCAGTATTTT. The chain recombines TRBV19 with TRBJ2-3; 7 bases line up with TRBD2. The CDR3 runs to 13 residues. V shed 1 base and J 10 bases; nucleotides not matched to a gene: 5. The germline V gene encodes CDR1 LNHDA and CDR2 SQIVND (reference sequence). The whole variable domain, filled in from reference TRBV19 and TRBJ2-3, reads DGGITQSPKYLFRKEGQNVTLSCEQNLNHDAMYWYRQDPGQGLRLIYYSQIVNDFQKGDIAEGYSVSREKKESFPLTVTSAQKNPTAFYLCASSIAGTIAQYFGPGTRLTVL.

A single count supports this clone. The J gene is TRBJ1-2, the V gene TRBV5-1; 10 bases are a match to TRBD1. This CDR3 has 16 residues. Germline CDR1 is SGHRS and CDR2 is YFSETQ. The V gene end was trimmed by 5 bases and the J gene end by 6 bases; junction bases not matched to a gene: 13. The CDR3 spells CASRAPDRGLNDGYTF. The CDR3 bases are TGCGCCAGCAGAGCCCCTGACAGGGGGCTTAATGATGGCTACACCTTC.

The chain links TRBV10-3 to TRBJ1-1; 11 bases fit TRBD1. The J segment lost 5 bases and the V segment lost 1 base, leaving 9 bases of the junction unmatched. The CDR3 runs to 17 residues. Germline V gives CDR1 ENHRY, CDR2 SYGVKD. The CDR3 nucleotides are TGTGCCATCAGTGAGTGGACAGGGGGCCTAGGTAGGACTGAAGCTTTCTTT. This translates into CAISEWTGGLGRTEAFF.

With respect to this clone: Other DNA sequences in the same sample also yield this CDR3. The V call is TRBV7-9, the J call TRBJ2-7, with a weak D call TRBD2 (6 bases). Between the trimmed V and J ends, which lost 3 bases and 2 bases, there was a span of 17 bases. This CDR3 contains 16 residues. Germline values: CDR1 SEHNR, CDR2 FQNEAQ (reference sequence). CDR3 residues: CASSLPRDSPTYEQYF. DNA of the CDR3: TGTGCCAGCAGCTTGCCCCGGGACTCACCTACCTACGAGCAGTACTTC.

As DNA, the CDR3 is TGCAGCATACAGGGAAGTGGGGGCTACACCTTC. It translates to CSIQGSGGYTF. This chain joins TRBV29-1 and TRBJ1-2; the D gene is possibly TRBD1 (6 bases). This CDR3 region has 11 residues. Germline V gene data show CDR1 as SQVTM and CDR2 as ANQGSEA. V gave up 8 bases and J gave up 8 bases, with 15 bases separating them.

This clone was counted only a few times. The rearrangement uses TRBV15 and TRBJ1-3; 8 positions agree with TRBD1. The germline CDR1 and CDR2 sequences are LNHNV and YYDKDF (reference sequence). J gave up 4 bases and V 2 bases, and 4 bases lay outside the gene matches. The CDR3 sequence is 15 residues long. The CDR3 spells CATSRPGQVGNTIYF. CDR3 bases: TGTGCCACCAGCAGACCGGGACAGGTGGGAAACACCATATATTTT.

The rearrangement uses TRBV18 and TRBJ2-3, with TRBD1 matching 8 bases. J gave up 2 bases and V 2 bases, and 6 bases lay outside the gene matches. Germline CDR1 KGHSH, CDR2 LQKENI. The CDR3 contains 16 residues. The CDR3 bases are TGTGCCAGCTCACCAGCCGGGACAGGACACACAGATACGCAGTATTTT. It is translated as CASSPAGTGHTDTQYF. The full variable domain, with the rest looked up from reference TRBV18 and TRBJ2-3, is NAGVMQNPRHLVRRRGQEARLRCSPMKGHSHVYWYRQLPEEGLKFMVYLQKENIIDESGMPKERFSAEFPKEGPSILRIQQVVRGDSAAYFCASSPAGTGHTDTQYFGPGTRLTVL.

This clone was counted only a few times. J is TRBJ2-2 and V is TRBV7-8; weak D call: TRBD2 (6 bases). Trimming shortened V by 8 bases and J by 0 bases, and 10 bases separated the two germline ends. Germline CDR1 is SGHVS and CDR2 is FQNEAQ. This CDR3 is 14 amino acids long. The CDR3 is CASAGSPNTGELFF. Written as DNA, the CDR3 is TGTGCCAGCGCGGGGTCGCCGAACACCGGGGAGCTGTTTTTT. The complete variable domain, with remaining parts taken from reference TRBV7-8 and TRBJ2-2, reads GAGVSQSPRYKVAKRGQDVALRCDPISGHVSLFWYQQALGQGPEFLTYFQNEAQLDKSGLPSDRFFAERPEGSVSTLKIQRTQQEDSAVYLCASAGSPNTGELFFGEGSRLTVL.

The chain joins TRBV7-9 to TRBJ2-5, with 7 bases that match TRBD1. The end of the DNA fits TRBJ2-7 better, so the J call may be wrong. Germline CDR1 reads SEHNR; CDR2 reads FQNEAQ (reference sequence). The CDR3 spans 16 residues. CDR3 DNA: TGTGCCAGCAGCTTCCCCGCGACAGGGAATTCCTACGAGCAGTACTTC. Translating gives CASSFPATGNSYEQYF.

This chain links TRBV30 with TRBJ1-5; D is possibly TRBD1 (5 bases). V lost 4 bases and J lost 0, with 7 bases in between. From germline, CDR1 is GTSNPN and CDR2 SVGIG (reference sequence). The CDR3 sequence is 13 residues long. The CDR3 here is CAWTQDSNQPQHF. As DNA, the CDR3 is TGTGCCTGGACACAGGATAGCAATCAGCCCCAGCATTTT.

The chain links TRBV19 to TRBJ2-7; maybe TRBD2 (6 bases). Germline assignment: CDR1 LNHDA and CDR2 SQIVND (reference sequence). V was shortened by 1 base and J by 5 bases, with 9 bases between the two germline ends. This CDR3 is built from 13 residues. The CDR3 spells CASSIARGDEQYF. For the CDR3, the DNA is TGTGCCAGTAGTATAGCGCGGGGAGACGAGCAGTACTTC.